Each of the 23 T cell receptor beta chains below was sequenced from the same sample in a study of T cell responses to AZD1222 COVID-19 vaccine. The table came from immunoSEQ multiplex PCR; TCRdb's copy has only in-frame clones and leaves some out. The data contain more than 85,000 clones, about 89% of them singletons. The specimen comprised peripheral blood, sampled on day 0 of AZD1222 vaccination. The receptors originated from an adult in good health.

The CDR3 reads CASSSTARGLRKTEAFF. Written as DNA, the CDR3 is TGTGCCAGCAGTTCCACCGCCCGGGGCTTAAGGAAGACTGAAGCTTTCTTT. The chain is built from TRBV25-1 and TRBJ1-1; a weak D match, TRBD1 (5 bases). CDR1 is MGHDK and CDR2 is SYGVNS in the germline V gene. Trimming shortened V by 5 bases and J by 5 bases, and 24 bases separated the two germline ends. CDR3 length: 17 amino acids.

The gene calls are TRBV5-1 and TRBJ2-7, with 8 bases that match TRBD2. Germline CDR1 SGHRS, CDR2 YFSETQ. There are 14 residues in the CDR3. V dropped 2 bases and J dropped 2; count of bases not matched to a gene: 3. The CDR3 loop reads CASSFQRGPYEQYF. The CDR3 DNA sequence: TGCGCCAGCAGCTTCCAGCGGGGGCCCTACGAGCAGTACTTC. The full variable domain, rest sourced from reference TRBV5-1 and TRBJ2-7, is KAGVTQTPRYLIKTRGQQVTLSCSPISGHRSVSWYQQTPGQGLQFLFEYFSETQRNKGNFPGRFSGRQFSNSRSEMNVSTLELGDSALYLCASSFQRGPYEQYFGPGTRLTVT.

This clone was recorded only once. The CDR3, as DNA: TGTGCCAGCAGGAACACTGGAAACACCATATATTTT. Residues: CASRNTGNTIYF. The chain combines TRBV2 with TRBJ1-3; D gene ambiguous. There are 12 residues in the CDR3. CDR1 and CDR2 (germline): SNHLY, FYNNEI. V lost 6 bases to trimming and J lost 2 bases, with 5 bases between them.

The V call is TRBV7-3, the J call TRBJ1-5; no reliable D call. Germline CDR1 is SGHTA and CDR2 is FQGTGA. This CDR3 has 14 residues. Deletions cut 5 bases from V and 4 bases from J, with 12 bases between. CDR3 bases: TGTGCCAGCAGCGCGGAGACACTGAATCAGCCCCAGCATTTT. Protein sequence: CASSAETLNQPQHF.

The chain recombines TRBV9 with TRBJ2-7; TRBD1 or TRBD2 may be the D gene (5 bases each). The CDR3 runs to 17 residues. The germline gives CDR1 SGDLS, CDR2 YYNGEE. The germline V and J ends were trimmed by 3 bases and 4 bases, with 23 bases remaining between them. CDR3 in DNA: TGTGCCAGCAGCGGGGGGAGTAACCCACGACCGCCTTACGAGCAGTACTTC. Translation gives CASSGGSNPRPPYEQYF.

The genes are TRBV6-1 and TRBJ1-2; 10 nucleotides align to TRBD1. CDR1 is MNHNS, CDR2 SASEGT, per germline. The CDR3 runs 12 residues. Unmatched junction bases numbered 4, after V lost 2 bases and J lost 13 bases. For the CDR3, the DNA is TGTGCCAGCAGTGAACCGGACAGGGGGGCCACCTTC. The encoded protein is CASSEPDRGATF.

The chain combines TRBV7-2 with TRBJ2-1, with D uncertain. Germline assignment: CDR1 SGHTA and CDR2 FQGNSA. V was pared by 0 bases and J by 9 bases, with 12 bases between. The length of the CDR3 is 14 residues. DNA of the CDR3: TGTGCCAGCAGCTTAGCGCTACGGCCGGCTGAGCAGTTCTTC. Its protein is CASSLALRPAEQFF.

This clone was observed a few times. The CDR3 spells CASSFSLGEAFF. The CDR3 bases are TGTGCCAGCAGTTTTTCATTGGGAGAAGCTTTCTTT. This rearrangement joins TRBV28 to TRBJ1-1; D unresolved. The CDR3 totals 12 residues. V lost 3 bases and J 8 bases, leaving 10 bases between the germline ends. Germline CDR1 is MDHEN and CDR2 is SYDVKM.

V and J are TRBV19 and TRBJ2-5; 7 bases match TRBD1. From germline, CDR1 is LNHDA and CDR2 SQIVND (reference sequence). The CDR3 is 14 residues long. The J segment lost 4 bases and the V segment lost 7 bases, leaving 9 bases of the junction unmatched. Written as DNA, the CDR3 is TGTGCCAGTATCGGACAGGAGGTAAGAGAGACCCAGTACTTC. Its protein is CASIGQEVRETQYF.

The chain employs TRBV7-9 and TRBJ1-6; 8 bases line up with TRBD1. This CDR3 spans 14 amino acids. Germline values: CDR1 SEHNR, CDR2 FQNEAQ (reference sequence). V lost 5 bases, J lost 8 bases, and 5 bases stayed unmatched. The CDR3 sequence is CASSPQGAHSPLHF. In nucleotides, the CDR3 is TGTGCCAGCAGCCCGCAGGGGGCCCATTCACCCCTCCACTTT. Looking up the rest from reference TRBV7-9 and TRBJ1-6 gives the full variable domain: DTGVSQNPRHKITKRGQNVTFRCDPISEHNRLYWYRQTLGQGPEFLTYFQNEAQLEKSRLLSDRFSAERPKGSFSTLEIQRTEQGDSAMYLCASSPQGAHSPLHFGNGTRLTVT.

This rearrangement joins TRBV6-5 to TRBJ1-5, with no clear D. The CDR3 has 12 residues. V lost 8 bases to trimming and J lost 3 bases, with 8 bases between them. CDR1 and CDR2 from the germline V gene are MNHEY and SVGAGI. CDR3 residues: CASALSNQPQHF. The CDR3 bases are TGTGCCAGCGCCTTGTCCAATCAGCCCCAGCATTTT.

This clone was seen once. The V call is TRBV7-9, the J call TRBJ1-1; 10 bases are a match to TRBD1. Germline lookup yields CDR1 SEHNR and CDR2 FQNEAQ (reference sequence). V dropped 4 bases and J dropped 3; count of bases not matched to a gene: 2. The CDR3 extends over 14 amino acids. The CDR3 is CASSSGTGDTEAFF. In DNA, the CDR3 is TGTGCCAGCAGCTCAGGGACAGGGGACACTGAAGCTTTCTTT.

The chain joins TRBV9 to TRBJ2-1, with 9 bases fitting TRBD2. The V segment lost 3 bases and the J segment 4 bases; nucleotides outside the gene matches: 5. Germline CDR1 is SGDLS and CDR2 is YYNGEE. CDR3 length: 15 residues. CDR3 coding DNA: TGTGCCAGCAGCGACCGCGGGGGGGCGTACAATGAGCAGTTCTTC. Its translation: CASSDRGGAYNEQFF.

The chain joins TRBV9 to TRBJ2-7; TRBD2 matches 9 bases. V dropped 6 bases and J dropped 8; count of bases not matched to a gene: 18. The germline V gene encodes CDR1 SGDLS and CDR2 YYNGEE. CDR3 size: 16 residues. CDR3 in amino acids: CASTPGRERGARKQYF. Written as DNA, the CDR3 is TGTGCCAGCACCCCCGGGAGAGAGCGGGGGGCCCGGAAGCAGTACTTC.

This chain uses TRBV28 with TRBJ2-4, with 8 positions matching TRBD1. V was pared by 4 bases and J by 7 bases, with 6 bases of the junction left unmatched. Germline V lookup: CDR1 MDHEN, CDR2 SYDVKM. The CDR3 has 14 amino acids. The DNA for the CDR3 is TGTGCCAGCAGTTACCGGGCAGGGGGCAACATTCAGTACTTC. Amino acids: CASSYRAGGNIQYF.

The sample holds one count of this clone. This chain joins TRBV5-1 and TRBJ2-7, with a tentative D call TRBD1 (7 bases). CDR1 is SGHRS, CDR2 YFSETQ, per germline. This CDR3 is built from 14 residues. Trimming cost V 5 bases and J 4 bases, with 16 bases left between them. In nucleotides, the CDR3 is TGCGCCAGCAGAGAACAGGGGACTTTATACGAGCAGTACTTC. Its protein product is CASREQGTLYEQYF.

The chain joins TRBV19 to TRBJ1-5, with no clear D. The V gene's germline CDR1 is LNHDA and CDR2 SQIVND (reference sequence). Trimming took off 3 bases at V and 0 bases at J, with 15 bases between the two ends. There are 17 residues in the CDR3. CDR3: CASSMIGERSSNQPQHF. CDR3 DNA: TGTGCCAGTAGTATGATAGGAGAAAGATCTAGCAATCAGCCCCAGCATTTT. Full variable domain (rest looked up from reference TRBV19 and TRBJ1-5): DGGITQSPKYLFRKEGQNVTLSCEQNLNHDAMYWYRQDPGQGLRLIYYSQIVNDFQKGDIAEGYSVSREKKESFPLTVTSAQKNPTAFYLCASSMIGERSSNQPQHFGDGTRLSIL.

The J gene is TRBJ1-3, the V gene TRBV3-1 (or the pseudogene TRBV3-2); D is unresolved. This CDR3 comprises 15 residues. The germline gives CDR1 LGHDT, CDR2 YNNKEL (reference sequence). Trimming stripped 1 base from V and 4 bases from J, with 11 bases between. DNA for the CDR3: TGTGCCAGCAGCCAAGTAGGAGTCCCCGGAAACACCATATATTTT. Protein: CASSQVGVPGNTIYF.

The chain recombines TRBV4-1 with TRBJ2-7; 8 bases align to TRBD1. Germline values: CDR1 MGHRA, CDR2 YSYEKL. J was trimmed by 2 bases and V by 2 bases; bases with no gene match: 5. CDR3 size: 15 residues. The CDR3 is CASSQRGTGPYEQYF. CDR3 DNA: TGCGCCAGCAGCCAACGCGGGACAGGACCCTACGAGCAGTACTTC.

This clone has more than one count but fewer than ten. The CDR3 spells CASSLQGASTYEQYF. In DNA, the CDR3 is TGCGCCAGCAGTCTACAGGGGGCGAGTACCTACGAGCAGTACTTC. The J gene is TRBJ2-7, the V gene TRBV10-2; TRBD1 aligns across 9 bases. This CDR3 region has 15 residues. CDR1 and CDR2 from the germline V gene are WSHSY and SAAADI. The V segment lost 5 bases and the J segment 2 bases; nucleotides outside the gene matches: 7.

The chain employs TRBV30 and TRBJ2-6; D is unresolved. Germline V lookup: CDR1 GTSNPN, CDR2 SVGIG (reference sequence). The CDR3 consists of 17 residues. V gave up 2 bases and J gave up 0 bases, with 14 bases separating them. CDR3 nucleotides: TGTGCCTGGAGTCCCCGAGCAGGAAACTCTGGGGCCAACGTCCTGACTTTC. Encoded protein: CAWSPRAGNSGANVLTF.

The chain has TRBV6-5 and TRBJ1-1; D is uncertain. This CDR3 comprises 13 residues. Looked up from germline, CDR1 is MNHEY and CDR2 is SVGAGI. Deletions cut 3 bases from V and 1 base from J, with 6 bases between. CDR3: CASSYQTNTEAFF. CDR3 nucleotides: TGTGCCAGCAGTTATCAGACGAACACTGAAGCTTTCTTT.

Within the sample, this clone is medium-sized (0.01 to 0.1%). This chain connects TRBV7-2 to TRBJ1-6; unclear D gene. Per germline, CDR1 SGHTA and CDR2 FQGNSA. V was pared by 0 bases and J by 7 bases, with 13 bases between. The CDR3 totals 16 residues. CDR3 loop: CASSLAGYGSNSPLHF. CDR3 DNA sequence: TGTGCCAGCAGCTTAGCGGGGTACGGGTCCAATTCACCCCTCCACTTT.